The present entry profiles one TCR beta chain with its context. Germline CDR1 and CDR2: PRHDT and FYEKMQ (reference sequence). Trimming pared 5 bases from V and 6 bases from J, leaving 11 bases between. The CDR3 loop spans 14 amino acids. Researchers ran the PCR with 60 Vbeta and 13 Jbeta primers. Clones were sequenced by immunoSEQ multiplex PCR, and TCRdb holds only the in-frame ones, with some missing. The sample has about 130,000 clones, roughly 68% seen once. This entry comes from a study of cytomegalovirus exposure and HLA in healthy donors. Sample: PBMCs. This clonotype was obtained from a woman in her forties or fifties in good health and CMV-seropositive. The V gene is TRBV13, the J gene TRBJ1-6; D is unresolved. CDR3 sequence: CASSSGVSNSPLHF. In DNA, the CDR3 is TGTGCCAGCAGCAGCGGCGTGAGTAATTCACCCCTCCACTTT.